These 12 T cell receptor beta chains were sequenced from one sample in a study of shared clonotypes between healthy human individuals. The protocol was immunoSEQ multiplex PCR, while the TCRdb copy is restricted to in-frame clones and leaves out a portion. The profile covers 1.4 million or so clones, with 98% appearing a single time and roughly 0.36% taken by the ten largest. The sample taken for sequencing was naive CD4+ T cells sorted from blood. Sample subset: CD45RA+ positively selected. The source is a man aged 25-45 years in good health.

V usage is TRBV11-2 and J usage is TRBJ2-2; 7 bases are a match to TRBD1. Germline CDR1 SGHAT, CDR2 FQNNGV. CDR3 length equals 16 residues. Unmatched junction bases numbered 8, after V lost 6 bases and J lost 1 base. CDR3 coding DNA: TGTGCCAGCAGTTACCGTTGGACAGGGAACACCGGGGAGCTGTTTTTT. Its translation is CASSYRWTGNTGELFF.

The CDR3 sequence is CASSDRETGELFF. The DNA for the CDR3 is TGTGCCAGCAGCGACCGTGAGACCGGGGAGCTGTTTTTT. The chain recombines TRBV21-1 with TRBJ2-2. TRBV21-1 is an annotated pseudogene. The CDR3 is 13 residues long.

The rearrangement links TRBV28 to TRBJ2-3; 8 bases are a match to TRBD2. This CDR3 is built from 16 residues. V dropped 2 bases and J dropped 2; count of bases not matched to a gene: 6. Looked up from germline, CDR1 is MDHEN and CDR2 is SYDVKM. The CDR3 sequence: CASSLSGRGDTDTQYF. As DNA, the CDR3 is TGTGCCAGCAGTTTAAGCGGGAGAGGGGACACAGATACGCAGTATTTT.

On this clone: Distinct nucleotide sequences in the sample also encode this CDR3. The rearrangement links TRBV5-1 to TRBJ1-3, with 7 bases fitting TRBD1. Germline assignment: CDR1 SGHRS and CDR2 YFSETQ. The CDR3 length is 15 residues. After removal of 3 bases from V and 2 bases from J, the junction contained 5 bases not matched to a gene. This chain's CDR3 is CASSSNTGAGNTIYF. In DNA form, the CDR3 reads TGCGCCAGCAGCTCAAATACAGGGGCTGGAAACACCATATATTTT. The full variable domain, its missing parts supplied by reference TRBV5-1 and TRBJ1-3, is KAGVTQTPRYLIKTRGQQVTLSCSPISGHRSVSWYQQTPGQGLQFLFEYFSETQRNKGNFPGRFSGRQFSNSRSEMNVSTLELGDSALYLCASSSNTGAGNTIYFGEGSWLTVV.

The genes are TRBV19 and TRBJ2-7; no firm D call. V was cut by 4 bases and J by 3 bases, with 13 bases left in between. The germline gives CDR1 LNHDA, CDR2 SQIVND (reference sequence). There are 14 residues in the CDR3. The CDR3 nucleotides are TGTGCCAGTAGTACAGTAGAAGGGTTCTACGAGCAGTACTTC. Translated: CASSTVEGFYEQYF.

This sequence joins TRBV11-2 and TRBJ2-1, with 7 bases that match TRBD2. The germline CDR1 and CDR2 sequences are SGHAT and FQNNGV. The CDR3 covers 16 residues. Germline trimming cut 1 base from V and 3 bases from J; bases unmatched to any gene: 6. The CDR3: CASSLVGRLFYNEQFF. The DNA of the CDR3 is TGTGCCAGCAGCTTAGTCGGGAGGCTTTTCTACAATGAGCAGTTCTTC.

The chain links TRBV6-5 to TRBJ2-5; D ambiguous. CDR1 is MNHEY and CDR2 is SVGAGI in the germline V gene. Between the trimmed V and J ends, which lost 5 bases and 2 bases, there was a span of 12 bases. This CDR3 comprises 14 residues. This chain's CDR3 is CASSNRRNQETQYF. In DNA, the CDR3 is TGTGCCAGCAGTAATCGACGGAATCAAGAGACCCAGTACTTC.

The rearrangement links TRBV5-1 to TRBJ2-2; weak D call: TRBD2 (6 bases). Trimming cost V 0 bases and J 6 bases, with 15 bases left between them. CDR1 is SGHRS, CDR2 YFSETQ, per germline. CDR3 size: 16 residues. The CDR3 bases are TGCGCCAGCAGCTTGGTCGGCGGGATTTCGTCCGGGGAGCTGTTTTTT. Protein product: CASSLVGGISSGELFF.

The chain carries TRBV10-2 and TRBJ1-1; D unclear. Trimming left V 7 bases short and J 1 base short, with 10 bases between. Germline loops: CDR1 WSHSY, CDR2 SAAADI. This CDR3 contains 13 residues. Here the CDR3 DNA reads TGCGCCAGCACCCGGGATCCGAACACTGAAGCTTTCTTT. It is translated as CASTRDPNTEAFF.

The chain is built from TRBV5-4 and TRBJ1-3, with 8 bases identical to TRBD1. V gave up 7 bases and J gave up 4 bases; unmatched junction bases: 1. The CDR3 is 12 residues long. The germline V gene encodes CDR1 SGHNT and CDR2 YYREEE (reference sequence). The CDR3 bases are TGTGCCAGCGGGGACAGGGGAAACACCATATATTTT. Amino acid sequence: CASGDRGNTIYF.

The rearrangement links TRBV11-3 to TRBJ2-7; TRBD1 aligns across 8 bases. Germline loops: CDR1 SGHNT, CDR2 YENEEA. CDR3 length: 15 amino acids. After removal of 1 base from V and 2 bases from J, the junction contained 4 bases not matched to a gene. Written as DNA, the CDR3 is TGTGCCAGCAGCTTAGGCCAGGGGGCAGCCTACGAGCAGTACTTC. Translation gives CASSLGQGAAYEQYF.

The genes are TRBV19 and TRBJ2-5; 8 positions match TRBD1. With 6 bases clipped from V and 2 bases from J, the junction kept 5 bases outside the gene matches. The CDR3 consists of 14 residues. Germline values: CDR1 LNHDA, CDR2 SQIVND (reference sequence). The DNA of the CDR3 is TGTGCCAGTAGAAGGACAGGGACTCAAGAGACCCAGTACTTC. It translates to CASRRTGTQETQYF.